Shown below are 25 T cell receptor beta chains from a single sample sequenced in a study of T cells after yellow fever vaccination. TCRdb independently ran MiXCR on the 5' RACE reads; one entry per CDR3 protein. The sample includes 150,000 to 200,000 distinct CDR3 sequences, approximately 10% seen only once; the top ten take 35% to 40%. The specimen comprised CD8+ T cells sorted from PBMCs, sampled 45 days after the yellow fever booster vaccination. All receptors come from a man aged 18 to 30 who received the YFV17D yellow fever vaccine.

This clonotype has more than one count but fewer than ten. This rearrangement joins TRBV4-2 to TRBJ1-5, with D possibly matching TRBD1 (6 bases). V shed 1 base and J shed 10 bases, with 8 bases lying between them. The V gene's germline CDR1 is LGHNA and CDR2 YNFKEQ. The CDR3 has 12 amino acids. CDR3 nucleotide sequence: TGTGCCAGCAGCCAAGGGGACATTCCCCAGCATTTT. Protein: CASSQGDIPQHF.

This clonotype was counted between two and nine times. V usage is TRBV4-2 and J usage is TRBJ1-5; a possible D gene is TRBD1 (5 bases). CDR3 size: 13 residues. Germline V gives CDR1 LGHNA, CDR2 YNFKEQ. V lost 3 bases and J 5 bases, leaving 8 bases between the germline ends. The CDR3 DNA reads as TGTGCCAGCAGCCATAGAGGGGATCAGCCCCAGCATTTT. It encodes CASSHRGDQPQHF.

This clonotype was seen ten or more times. This chain uses TRBV2 with TRBJ1-1; the D is unclear. This CDR3 spans 10 amino acids. Looked up from germline, CDR1 is SNHLY and CDR2 is FYNNEI. Trimming shortened V by 2 bases and J by 11 bases, and 6 bases separated the two germline ends. The DNA for the CDR3 is TGTGCCAGCAGTGAATTTATGGCTTTCTTT. It specifies CASSEFMAFF.

The chain carries TRBV19 and TRBJ2-1; 12 bases agree with TRBD2. Germline assignment: CDR1 LNHDA and CDR2 SQIVND (reference sequence). The CDR3 is 14 residues long. V dropped 6 bases and J dropped 10; count of bases not matched to a gene: 7. CDR3 sequence: CASRLAGGRGEQFF. In DNA, the CDR3 is TGTGCCAGTAGACTAGCGGGGGGCCGAGGCGAGCAGTTCTTC.

Only a few counts were recorded for this clonotype. The chain couples TRBV6-4 to TRBJ2-2, with 9 bases fitting TRBD2. There are 15 residues in the CDR3. Trimming removed 0 bases from V and 8 bases from J; junction bases left unmatched: 4. Per the germline V gene, CDR1 is MRHNA and CDR2 is SNTAGT. CDR3 region: CASSDSSSGDGELFF. For the CDR3, the DNA is TGTGCCAGCAGTGACTCCTCTAGCGGGGATGGGGAGCTGTTTTTT.

This sequence joins TRBV6-5 and TRBJ1-2; TRBD1 matches 9 bases. This CDR3 region has 14 residues. V shed 5 bases, J shed 4 bases, and the junction held 5 bases outside the gene matches. Per germline, CDR1 MNHEY and CDR2 SVGAGI. CDR3 nucleotide sequence: TGTGCCAGCAGTGGCACGGGACAGGGCTATGGCTACACCTTC. Protein product: CASSGTGQGYGYTF.

This clonotype came up a few times. CDR3 bases: TGTGCCAGCAGTTTTACAGTGAACACTGAAGCTTTCTTT. It translates to CASSFTVNTEAFF. The chain recombines TRBV27 with TRBJ1-1, with no clear D. Germline CDR1 is MNHEY and CDR2 is SMNVEV (reference sequence). CDR3 size: 13 residues. The ends were cut back, 3 bases at V and 0 bases at J, with 5 bases in the middle.

The rearrangement uses TRBV6-2 or TRBV6-3 and TRBJ2-1; TRBD1 agrees at 7 bases. The CDR3 covers 16 residues. CDR1 is MNHEY and CDR2 is SVGEGT in the germline V gene. J lost 5 bases, V lost 0 bases, and 7 bases had no gene match. The CDR3 bases are TGTGCCAGCAGTTACTCGAAACAGGGGAGCCACAATGAGCAGTTCTTC. Encoded protein: CASSYSKQGSHNEQFF.

V is TRBV10-3 and J is TRBJ2-2; D is possibly TRBD1 (5 bases). This CDR3 contains 14 residues. V shed 10 bases and J shed 7 bases, with 19 bases lying between them. Germline V gene data show CDR1 as ENHRY and CDR2 as SYGVKD. CDR3 loop: CATLMDTLNGELFF. The CDR3 DNA reads as TGTGCCACCCTGATGGACACGCTAAACGGGGAGCTGTTTTTT.

This clonotype was seen more than once but under ten times. The gene calls are TRBV6-6 and TRBJ2-5; possible D gene TRBD2, 6 bases. The CDR3 contains 15 residues. V lost 8 bases, J lost 5 bases, and 21 bases lay in between. Germline V lookup: CDR1 MNHNY, CDR2 SVGAGI (reference sequence). The CDR3 DNA reads TGTGCCAGCGGAGGGACTGTCCTTGATAGGGAGACCCAGTACTTC. Its protein product is CASGGTVLDRETQYF.

This clonotype has just a few counts. The chain carries TRBV6-6 and TRBJ2-7; 9 bases line up with TRBD1. Trimming cost V 3 bases and J 4 bases; bases outside gene matches: 7. The germline CDR1 and CDR2 sequences are MNHNY and SVGAGI (reference sequence). The CDR3 is 15 residues long. The CDR3 nucleotides are TGTGCCAGCAGTTATCAAGACAGGGGGTTGTACGAGCAGTACTTC. It encodes CASSYQDRGLYEQYF.

The rearrangement joins TRBV7-2 to TRBJ1-2; the D gene is possibly TRBD1 (5 bases). Deletions cut 0 bases from V and 7 bases from J, with 12 bases between. The CDR3 totals 14 residues. Germline loops: CDR1 SGHTA, CDR2 FQGNSA. The CDR3 sequence is CASSLAGGGSGYTF. The DNA of the CDR3 is TGTGCCAGCAGCTTAGCCGGCGGGGGGAGTGGCTACACCTTC.

The chain links TRBV5-6 to TRBJ2-3; TRBD2 might be the D (5 bases). Deletions cut 7 bases from V and 1 base from J, with 16 bases between. CDR3 length: 15 amino acids. The V gene's germline CDR1 is SGHDT and CDR2 YYEEEE. This CDR3 is CASLLGRGGTDTQYF. The CDR3 DNA is TGTGCCAGCCTATTGGGTCGGGGAGGCACAGATACGCAGTATTTT.

This clonotype was recorded a few times. The chain is built from TRBV5-1 and TRBJ2-3, with a tentative D call TRBD1 (6 bases). The CDR3 has 17 residues. Trimming took off 3 bases at V and 2 bases at J, with 19 bases between the two ends. Germline V gene sequence: CDR1 SGHRS, CDR2 YFSETQ. The CDR3 DNA reads TGCGCCAGCAGCTCACTCGACAGGAACTTATACACAGATACGCAGTATTTT. It codes for CASSSLDRNLYTDTQYF.

This clonotype was detected ten times or more. The chain uses TRBV3-1 and TRBJ2-1; 8 positions match TRBD2. There are 19 residues in the CDR3. V lost 0 bases to trimming and J lost 3 bases; unmatched junction nucleotides: 13. CDR1 LGHDT and CDR2 YNNKEL come from the germline V gene (reference sequence). The CDR3 is CASSQDIRETSEFYNEQFF. DNA for the CDR3: TGTGCCAGCAGCCAAGATATCAGGGAGACTAGCGAGTTCTACAATGAGCAGTTCTTC.

This clonotype was counted ten times or more. This chain links TRBV6-2 or TRBV6-3 with TRBJ2-7, with TRBD1 as a possible D gene (6 bases). This CDR3 comprises 14 residues. V shed 2 bases and J shed 2 bases, with 10 bases lying between them. The germline CDR1 and CDR2 sequences are MNHEY and SVGEGT. The CDR3 protein is CASSYTQGTYEQYF. The CDR3 DNA follows: TGTGCCAGCAGTTACACCCAGGGGACCTACGAGCAGTACTTC.

There are a few counts of this clonotype. The chain couples TRBV3-1 to TRBJ2-3, with 10 nucleotides matching TRBD2. Germline-derived CDR1 and CDR2 are LGHDT and YNNKEL (reference sequence). Germline trimming cut 1 base from V and 0 bases from J; bases unmatched to any gene: 1. The CDR3 runs to 16 residues. CDR3 sequence (DNA): TGTGCCAGCAGCCAAGTTAGCGGGGGGAGCACAGATACGCAGTATTTT. Translated: CASSQVSGGSTDTQYF.

V is TRBV27 and J is TRBJ2-5; the match to TRBD2 covers 9 bases. From germline, CDR1 is MNHEY and CDR2 SMNVEV (reference sequence). V lost 5 bases to trimming and J lost 5 bases; unmatched junction nucleotides: 9. The CDR3 has 15 residues. The CDR3 protein is CASSHTAGGHETQYF. The CDR3 DNA sequence: TGTGCCAGCAGTCACACCGCGGGGGGGCATGAGACCCAGTACTTC.

This clonotype has a handful of counts. The chain is built from TRBV7-8 and TRBJ2-3; D possibly matches TRBD1 or TRBD2 (6 bases each). This CDR3 is built from 15 residues. V was shortened by 4 bases and J by 6 bases, with 17 bases between the two germline ends. Germline lookup yields CDR1 SGHVS and CDR2 FQNEAQ. The CDR3 reads CASSSDGGLMDTQYF. The DNA for the CDR3 is TGTGCCAGCAGCTCGGACGGGGGCTTGATGGATACGCAGTATTTT.

The chain is built from TRBV7-8 and TRBJ2-5; the match to TRBD2 covers 11 bases. Germline-derived CDR1 and CDR2 are SGHVS and FQNEAQ. The CDR3 is 15 residues long. V lost 3 bases to trimming and J lost 9 bases; unmatched junction nucleotides: 9. CDR3 DNA sequence: TGTGCCAGCAGCTTCGACCGGACTAGCGGGTTTGCCCAGTACTTC. Residues: CASSFDRTSGFAQYF.

The chain is built from TRBV7-8 and TRBJ1-2; D is uncertain. Trimming removed 1 base at V and 4 bases at J, with 10 bases between. Per the germline V gene, CDR1 is SGHVS and CDR2 is FQNEAQ. The CDR3 sequence is 14 residues long. The CDR3 DNA sequence: TGTGCCAGCAGCTTAGAGTCAGGAGGCTATGGCTACACCTTC. Translating gives CASSLESGGYGYTF.

The V and J genes are TRBV3-1 and TRBJ2-3; TRBD2 matches at 8 bases. The CDR3 is 16 amino acids. Germline V gene sequence: CDR1 LGHDT, CDR2 YNNKEL (reference sequence). With V trimmed by 1 base and J by 1 base, 4 bases remained unmatched. The CDR3 DNA follows: TGTGCCAGCAGCCAAGGGCGGGGGGCCCGCACAGATACGCAGTATTTT. It specifies CASSQGRGARTDTQYF.

This clonotype was found a few times. The chain recombines TRBV19 with TRBJ2-7; D is possibly TRBD1 or TRBD2 (5 bases each). Germline CDR1 and CDR2: LNHDA and SQIVND (reference sequence). This CDR3 spans 14 amino acids. The V gene lost 7 bases and the J gene lost 4 bases, with 17 bases spanning the gap. The CDR3 is CASIPGPREYEQYF. The DNA for the CDR3 is TGTGCCAGTATCCCCGGGCCCAGGGAGTACGAGCAGTACTTC. Full variable domain (outside the CDR3, taken from reference TRBV19 and TRBJ2-7): DGGITQSPKYLFRKEGQNVTLSCEQNLNHDAMYWYRQDPGQGLRLIYYSQIVNDFQKGDIAEGYSVSREKKESFPLTVTSAQKNPTAFYLCASIPGPREYEQYFGPGTRLTVT.

Many counts were recorded for this clonotype. This could be a read error, since a much larger clone is one nucleotide away. The chain uses TRBV20-1 and TRBJ1-1, with 11 bases fitting TRBD1. CDR1 DFQATT and CDR2 SNEGSKA come from the germline V gene (reference sequence). The CDR3 is 14 amino acids. The V segment lost 4 bases and the J segment 3 bases; nucleotides outside the gene matches: 4. The CDR3 DNA reads as TGCAGTGCTAAGGGGACAGGGGGGGACACTGAAGCTTTCTTT. It specifies CSAKGTGGDTEAFF.

The chain recombines TRBV7-6 with TRBJ2-1, with 9 positions matching TRBD2. CDR3 length: 16 residues. Germline V gives CDR1 SGHVS, CDR2 FNYEAQ. With 3 bases clipped from V and 5 bases from J, the junction kept 8 bases outside the gene matches. The CDR3 is CASSLISGGLNNEQFF. CDR3 nucleotide sequence: TGTGCCAGCAGCTTGATCAGCGGGGGGCTTAACAATGAGCAGTTCTTC.